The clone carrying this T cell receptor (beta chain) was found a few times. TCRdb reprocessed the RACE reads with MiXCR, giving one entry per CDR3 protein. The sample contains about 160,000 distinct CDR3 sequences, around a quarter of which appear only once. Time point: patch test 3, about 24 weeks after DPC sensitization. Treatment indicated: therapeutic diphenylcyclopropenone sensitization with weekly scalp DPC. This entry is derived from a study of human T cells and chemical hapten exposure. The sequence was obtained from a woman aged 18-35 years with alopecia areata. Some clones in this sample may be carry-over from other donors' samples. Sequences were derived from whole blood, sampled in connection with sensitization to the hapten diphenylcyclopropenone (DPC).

The CDR3 sequence: CASSTRDREEGAFF. CDR3 nucleotides: TGTGCCAGCAGCACCCGTGACAGGGAGGAGGGAGCTTTCTTT. This chain links TRBV7-6 with TRBJ1-1; 7 bases line up with TRBD1. The CDR3 totals 14 residues. V lost 5 bases to trimming and J lost 10 bases; unmatched junction nucleotides: 13. CDR1 and CDR2 (germline): SGHVS, FNYEAQ. Supplemented by reference TRBV7-6 and TRBJ1-1, the full variable domain reads GAGVSQSPRYKVTKRGQDVALRCDPISGHVSLYWYRQALGQGPEFLTYFNYEAQQDKSGLPNDRFSAERPEGSISTLTIQRTEQRDSAMYRCASSTRDREEGAFFGQGTRLTVV.